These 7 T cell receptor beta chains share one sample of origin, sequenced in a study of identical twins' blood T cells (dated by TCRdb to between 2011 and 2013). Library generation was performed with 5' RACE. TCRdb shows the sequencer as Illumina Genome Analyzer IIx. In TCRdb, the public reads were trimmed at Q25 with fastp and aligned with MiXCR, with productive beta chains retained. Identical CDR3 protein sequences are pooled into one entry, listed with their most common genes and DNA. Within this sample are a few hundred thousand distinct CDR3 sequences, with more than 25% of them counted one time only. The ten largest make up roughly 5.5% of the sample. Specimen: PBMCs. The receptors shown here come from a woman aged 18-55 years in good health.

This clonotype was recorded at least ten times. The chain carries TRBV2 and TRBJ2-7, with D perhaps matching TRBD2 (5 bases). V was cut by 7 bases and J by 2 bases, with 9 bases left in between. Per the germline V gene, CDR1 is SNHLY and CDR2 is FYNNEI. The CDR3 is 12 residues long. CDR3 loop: CASMEAPYEQYF. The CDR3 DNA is TGTGCCAGCATGGAGGCGCCCTACGAGCAGTACTTC. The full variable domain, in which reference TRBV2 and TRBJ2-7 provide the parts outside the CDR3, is EPEVTQTPSHQVTQMGQEVILRCVPISNHLYFYWYRQILGQKVEFLVSFYNNEISEKSEIFDDQFSVERPDGSNFTLKIRSTKLEDSAMYFCASMEAPYEQYFGPGTRLTVT.

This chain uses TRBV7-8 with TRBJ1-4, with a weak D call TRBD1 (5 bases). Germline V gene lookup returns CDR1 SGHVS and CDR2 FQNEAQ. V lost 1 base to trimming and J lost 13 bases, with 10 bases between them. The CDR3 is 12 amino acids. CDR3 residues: CASSLVWDSLFF. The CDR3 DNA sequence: TGTGCCAGCAGCTTAGTTTGGGACTCACTGTTTTTT.

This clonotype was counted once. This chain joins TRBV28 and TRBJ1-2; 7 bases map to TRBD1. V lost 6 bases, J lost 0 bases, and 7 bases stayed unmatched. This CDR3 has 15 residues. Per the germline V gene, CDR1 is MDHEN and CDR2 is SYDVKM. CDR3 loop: CASSYGTVSNYGYTF. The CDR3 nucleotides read TGTGCCAGCAGCTATGGGACAGTCTCTAACTATGGCTACACCTTC.

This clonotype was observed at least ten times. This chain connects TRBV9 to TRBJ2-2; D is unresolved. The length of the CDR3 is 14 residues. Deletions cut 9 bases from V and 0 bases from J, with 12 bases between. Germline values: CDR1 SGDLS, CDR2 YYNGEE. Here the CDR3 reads CATASGSNTGELFF. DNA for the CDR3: TGTGCCACTGCGTCGGGCTCGAACACCGGGGAGCTGTTTTTT.

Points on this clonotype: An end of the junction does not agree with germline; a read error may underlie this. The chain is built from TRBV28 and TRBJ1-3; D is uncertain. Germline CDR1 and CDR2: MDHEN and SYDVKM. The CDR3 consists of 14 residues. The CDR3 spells CANSLSRSGNTIYF. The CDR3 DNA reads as TGTGCCAACAGTTTATCCAGATCTGGAAACACCATATATTTT.

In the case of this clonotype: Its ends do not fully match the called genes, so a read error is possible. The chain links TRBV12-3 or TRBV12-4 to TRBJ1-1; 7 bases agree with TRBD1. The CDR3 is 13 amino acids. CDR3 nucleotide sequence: TGTGCCAGCAGTGGGACAGAGAACACTGAAACTTTCTTT. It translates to CASSGTENTETFF.

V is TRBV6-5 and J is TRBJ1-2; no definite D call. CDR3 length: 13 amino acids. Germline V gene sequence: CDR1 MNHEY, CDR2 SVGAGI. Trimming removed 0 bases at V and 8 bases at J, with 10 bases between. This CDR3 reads CASSYSAAMGYTF. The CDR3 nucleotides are TGTGCCAGCAGTTACTCAGCGGCTATGGGCTACACCTTC.